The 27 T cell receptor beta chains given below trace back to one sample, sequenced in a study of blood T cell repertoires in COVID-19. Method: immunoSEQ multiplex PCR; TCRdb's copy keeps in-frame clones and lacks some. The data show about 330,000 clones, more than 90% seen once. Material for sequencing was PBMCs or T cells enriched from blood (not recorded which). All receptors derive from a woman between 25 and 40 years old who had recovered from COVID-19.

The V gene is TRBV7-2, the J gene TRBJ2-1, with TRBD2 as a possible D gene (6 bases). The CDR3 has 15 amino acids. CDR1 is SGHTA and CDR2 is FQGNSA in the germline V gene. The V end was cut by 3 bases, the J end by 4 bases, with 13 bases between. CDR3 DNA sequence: TGTGCCAGCAGCTTGGGCGGGACCGTTTACAATGAGCAGTTCTTC. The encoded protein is CASSLGGTVYNEQFF.

CDR3 in DNA: TGTGCCAGCAGCGAAGGACAGCTCACAGATACGCAGTATTTT. Its protein is CASSEGQLTDTQYF. This chain links TRBV25-1 with TRBJ2-3, with a tentative D call TRBD1 (6 bases). V gave up 6 bases and J gave up 2 bases, with 12 bases separating them. CDR3 length equals 14 residues. Per the germline V gene, CDR1 is MGHDK and CDR2 is SYGVNS.

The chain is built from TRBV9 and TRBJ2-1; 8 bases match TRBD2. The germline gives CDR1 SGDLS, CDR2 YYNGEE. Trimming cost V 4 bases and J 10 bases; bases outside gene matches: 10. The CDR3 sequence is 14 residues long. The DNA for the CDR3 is TGTGCCAGCAGCCCAACGGGAGGGCCGGAGGAGCAGTTCTTC. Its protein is CASSPTGGPEEQFF.

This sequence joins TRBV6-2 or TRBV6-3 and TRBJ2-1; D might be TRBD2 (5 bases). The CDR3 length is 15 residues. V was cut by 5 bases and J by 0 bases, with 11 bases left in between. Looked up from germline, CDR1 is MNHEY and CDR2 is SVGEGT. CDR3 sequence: CASSLRRSSYNEQFF. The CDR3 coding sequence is TGTGCCAGCAGTCTTAGGAGGAGCTCCTACAATGAGCAGTTCTTC.

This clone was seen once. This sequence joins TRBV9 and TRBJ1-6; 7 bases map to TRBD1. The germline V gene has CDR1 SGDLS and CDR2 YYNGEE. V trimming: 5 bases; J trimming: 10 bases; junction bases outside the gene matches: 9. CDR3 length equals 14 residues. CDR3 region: CASSRDSDWSPLHF. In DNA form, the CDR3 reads TGTGCCAGCAGTAGGGACAGCGATTGGTCACCCCTCCACTTT.

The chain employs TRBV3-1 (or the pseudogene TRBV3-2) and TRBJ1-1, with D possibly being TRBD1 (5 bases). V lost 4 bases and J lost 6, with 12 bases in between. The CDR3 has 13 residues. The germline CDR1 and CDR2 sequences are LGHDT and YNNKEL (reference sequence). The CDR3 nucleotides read TGTGCCAGCAGCCTACGGGGGTATCCTGAAGCTTTCTTT. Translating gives CASSLRGYPEAFF.

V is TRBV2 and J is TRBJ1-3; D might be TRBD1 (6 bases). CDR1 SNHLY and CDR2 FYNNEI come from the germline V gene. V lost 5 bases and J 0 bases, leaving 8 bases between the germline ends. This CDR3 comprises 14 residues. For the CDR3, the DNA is TGTGCCAGCAGTCGACAGGACTCTGGAAACACCATATATTTT. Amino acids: CASSRQDSGNTIYF.

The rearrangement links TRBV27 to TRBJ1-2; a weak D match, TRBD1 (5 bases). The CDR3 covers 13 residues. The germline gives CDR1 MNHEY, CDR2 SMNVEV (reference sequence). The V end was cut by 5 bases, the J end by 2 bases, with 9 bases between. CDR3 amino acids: CASSRDRNYGYTF. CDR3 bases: TGTGCCAGCAGTAGAGACAGAAACTATGGCTACACCTTC.

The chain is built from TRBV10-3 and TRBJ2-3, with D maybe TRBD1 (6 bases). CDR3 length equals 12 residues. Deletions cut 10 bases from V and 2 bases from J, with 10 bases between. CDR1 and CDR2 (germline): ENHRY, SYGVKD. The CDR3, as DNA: TGTGCCAGCAAGGGGGACACAGATACGCAGTATTTT. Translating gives CASKGDTDTQYF.

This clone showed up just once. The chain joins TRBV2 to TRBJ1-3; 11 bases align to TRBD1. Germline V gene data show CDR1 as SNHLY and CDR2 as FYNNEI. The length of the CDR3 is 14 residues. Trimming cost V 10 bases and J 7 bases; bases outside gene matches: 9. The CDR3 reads CATGTGGTSNTIYF. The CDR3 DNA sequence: TGTGCCACCGGGACAGGGGGAACGTCGAACACCATATATTTT. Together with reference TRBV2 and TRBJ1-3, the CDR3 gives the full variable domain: EPEVTQTPSHQVTQMGQEVILRCVPISNHLYFYWYRQILGQKVEFLVSFYNNEISEKSEIFDDQFSVERPDGSNFTLKIRSTKLEDSAMYFCATGTGGTSNTIYFGEGSWLTVV.

The CDR3 is CASSLGGGTYNEQFF. As DNA, the CDR3 is TGTGCCAGCAGCTTAGGGGGGGGGACCTACAATGAGCAGTTCTTC. The rearrangement uses TRBV7-8 and TRBJ2-1; 7 bases align to TRBD2. In germline, CDR1 is SGHVS, CDR2 FQNEAQ. Losses at the gene ends were 1 base for V and 2 bases for J; bases not matched to a gene: 2. The CDR3 runs to 15 residues.

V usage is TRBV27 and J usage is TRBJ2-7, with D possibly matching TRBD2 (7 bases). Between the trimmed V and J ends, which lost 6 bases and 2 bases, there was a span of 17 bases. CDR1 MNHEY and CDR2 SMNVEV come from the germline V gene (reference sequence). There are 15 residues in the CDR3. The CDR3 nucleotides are TGTGCCAGCAGAATGACGGTAGGGGGGGCCTACGAGCAGTACTTC. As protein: CASRMTVGGAYEQYF.

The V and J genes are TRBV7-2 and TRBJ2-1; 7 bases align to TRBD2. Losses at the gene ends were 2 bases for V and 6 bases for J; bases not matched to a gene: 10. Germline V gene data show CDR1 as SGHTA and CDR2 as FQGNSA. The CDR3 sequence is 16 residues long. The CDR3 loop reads CASSLNQAGNGNEQFF. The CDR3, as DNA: TGTGCCAGCAGCTTAAACCAAGCGGGGAATGGCAATGAGCAGTTCTTC.

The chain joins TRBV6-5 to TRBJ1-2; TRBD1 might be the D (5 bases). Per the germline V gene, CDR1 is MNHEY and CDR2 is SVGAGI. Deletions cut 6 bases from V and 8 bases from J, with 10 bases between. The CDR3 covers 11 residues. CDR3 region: CASRRDFGYTF. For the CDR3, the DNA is TGTGCCAGCAGACGGGACTTCGGCTACACCTTC.

The CDR3 sequence is CSVATGRRVYGYTF. CDR3 DNA sequence: TGCAGCGTTGCTACGGGACGGAGGGTCTATGGCTACACCTTC. The chain is built from TRBV29-1 and TRBJ1-2, with D tentatively TRBD1 (5 bases). V lost 4 bases and J lost 4, with 16 bases in between. Germline V gene lookup returns CDR1 SQVTM and CDR2 ANQGSEA. The CDR3 loop spans 14 amino acids.

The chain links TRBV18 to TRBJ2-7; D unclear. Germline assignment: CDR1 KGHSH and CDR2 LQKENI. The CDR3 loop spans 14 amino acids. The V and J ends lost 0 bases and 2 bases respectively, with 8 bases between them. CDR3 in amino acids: CASSPPSSAYEQYF. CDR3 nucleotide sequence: TGTGCCAGCTCACCACCGTCCTCGGCCTACGAGCAGTACTTC.

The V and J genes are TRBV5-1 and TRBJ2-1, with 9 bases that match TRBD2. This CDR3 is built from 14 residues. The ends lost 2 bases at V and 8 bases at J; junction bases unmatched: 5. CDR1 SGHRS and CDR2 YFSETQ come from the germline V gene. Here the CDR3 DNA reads TGCGCCAGCAGCTTTCGAGCGGGAGGTTATGAGCAGTTCTTC. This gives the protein CASSFRAGGYEQFF. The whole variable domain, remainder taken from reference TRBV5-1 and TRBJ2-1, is KAGVTQTPRYLIKTRGQQVTLSCSPISGHRSVSWYQQTPGQGLQFLFEYFSETQRNKGNFPGRFSGRQFSNSRSEMNVSTLELGDSALYLCASSFRAGGYEQFFGPGTRLTVL.

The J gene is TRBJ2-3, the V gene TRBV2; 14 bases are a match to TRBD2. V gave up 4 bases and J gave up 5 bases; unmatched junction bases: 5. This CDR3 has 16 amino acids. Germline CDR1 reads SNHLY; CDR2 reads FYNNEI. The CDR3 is CASSVTSGGAGDTQYF. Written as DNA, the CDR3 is TGTGCCAGCAGTGTGACTAGCGGGGGGGCCGGAGATACGCAGTATTTT.

This CDR3 is CASSWRTSNEQFF. The CDR3 DNA sequence: TGCGCCAGCAGCTGGAGGACTAGCAATGAGCAGTTCTTC. The chain recombines TRBV5-1 with TRBJ2-1; 7 nucleotides line up with TRBD2. The trim removed 3 bases at V and 6 bases at J, leaving 3 bases unmatched. The germline V gene has CDR1 SGHRS and CDR2 YFSETQ. The CDR3 totals 13 residues.

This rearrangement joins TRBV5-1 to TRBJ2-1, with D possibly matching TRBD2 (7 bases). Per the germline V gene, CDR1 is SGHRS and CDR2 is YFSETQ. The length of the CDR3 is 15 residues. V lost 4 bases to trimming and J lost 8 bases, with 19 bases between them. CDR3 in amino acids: CASSPGAGVVDEQFF. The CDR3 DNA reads TGCGCCAGCAGCCCAGGGGCGGGAGTGGTGGATGAGCAGTTCTTC.

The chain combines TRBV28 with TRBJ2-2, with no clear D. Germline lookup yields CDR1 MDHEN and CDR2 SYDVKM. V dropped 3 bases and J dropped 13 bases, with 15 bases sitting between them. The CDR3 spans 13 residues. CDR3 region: CASSFFLVPGLFF. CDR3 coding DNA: TGTGCCAGCAGTTTCTTCCTTGTGCCGGGGCTGTTTTTT.

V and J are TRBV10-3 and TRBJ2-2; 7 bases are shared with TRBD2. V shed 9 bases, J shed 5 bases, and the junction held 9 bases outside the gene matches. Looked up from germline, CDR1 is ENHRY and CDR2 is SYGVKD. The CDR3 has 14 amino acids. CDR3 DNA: TGTGCCATTAAAGGGGAGGGTATGACCGGGGAGCTGTTTTTT. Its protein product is CAIKGEGMTGELFF.

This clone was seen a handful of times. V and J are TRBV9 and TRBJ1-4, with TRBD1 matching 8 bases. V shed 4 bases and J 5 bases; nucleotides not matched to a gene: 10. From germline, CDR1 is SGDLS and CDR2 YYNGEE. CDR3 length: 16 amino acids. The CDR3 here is CASSPGSRTGNEKLFF. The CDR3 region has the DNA TGTGCCAGCAGCCCGGGGAGTAGGACAGGGAATGAAAAACTGTTTTTT.

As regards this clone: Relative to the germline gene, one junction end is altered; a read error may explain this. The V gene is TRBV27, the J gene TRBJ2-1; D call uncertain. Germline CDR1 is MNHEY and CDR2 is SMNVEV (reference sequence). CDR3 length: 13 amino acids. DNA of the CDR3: TGTGCCAGCAGTATATCCTATAGAGGTGAGCAGTTCTTC. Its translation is CASSISYRGEQFF.

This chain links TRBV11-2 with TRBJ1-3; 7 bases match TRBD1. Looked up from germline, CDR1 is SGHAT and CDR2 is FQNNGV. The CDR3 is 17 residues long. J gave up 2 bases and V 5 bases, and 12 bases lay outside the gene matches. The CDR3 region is CASSLSPGTETGNTIYF. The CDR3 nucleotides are TGTGCCAGCAGCCTAAGCCCCGGGACAGAAACTGGAAACACCATATATTTT.

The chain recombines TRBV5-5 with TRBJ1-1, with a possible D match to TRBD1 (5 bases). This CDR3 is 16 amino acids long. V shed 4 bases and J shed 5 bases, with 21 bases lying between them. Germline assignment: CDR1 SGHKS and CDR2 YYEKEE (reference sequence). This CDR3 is CASSARGSYRNTEAFF. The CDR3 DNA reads TGTGCCAGCAGCGCAAGGGGCTCGTATAGGAATACTGAAGCTTTCTTT.

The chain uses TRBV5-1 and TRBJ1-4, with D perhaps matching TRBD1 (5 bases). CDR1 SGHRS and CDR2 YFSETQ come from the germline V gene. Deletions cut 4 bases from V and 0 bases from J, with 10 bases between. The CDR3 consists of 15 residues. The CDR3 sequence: CASSPDRATNEKLFF. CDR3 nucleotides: TGCGCCAGCAGCCCTGACAGAGCAACTAATGAAAAACTGTTTTTT.